The clone carrying this T cell receptor (beta chain) came up many times. TCR beta VDJ and CDR3 profiling used genomic DNA as template. TCRdb processed the reads anew with MiXCR; each CDR3 protein has one entry. Among about 180,000 distinct CDR3 sequences listed, just over 45% were seen once. These data belong to a study of CD8+CD57+ T cells in acquired aplastic anemia. Germline V gives CDR1 LGHDT, CDR2 YNNKEL (reference sequence). V shed 4 bases and J 5 bases; nucleotides not matched to a gene: 6. There are 16 residues in the CDR3. The specimen was sorted CD4+, CD8+, or CD8+CD57+ T cells (not recorded which) from PBMCs. This clonotype originated in a human donor in good health. This sequence joins TRBV3-1 and TRBJ2-3; 13 positions match TRBD2. CDR3 sequence: CASSLRTSGSRDTQYF. CDR3 coding DNA: TGTGCCAGCAGCCTCCGGACTAGCGGGAGTCGAGATACGCAGTATTTT.